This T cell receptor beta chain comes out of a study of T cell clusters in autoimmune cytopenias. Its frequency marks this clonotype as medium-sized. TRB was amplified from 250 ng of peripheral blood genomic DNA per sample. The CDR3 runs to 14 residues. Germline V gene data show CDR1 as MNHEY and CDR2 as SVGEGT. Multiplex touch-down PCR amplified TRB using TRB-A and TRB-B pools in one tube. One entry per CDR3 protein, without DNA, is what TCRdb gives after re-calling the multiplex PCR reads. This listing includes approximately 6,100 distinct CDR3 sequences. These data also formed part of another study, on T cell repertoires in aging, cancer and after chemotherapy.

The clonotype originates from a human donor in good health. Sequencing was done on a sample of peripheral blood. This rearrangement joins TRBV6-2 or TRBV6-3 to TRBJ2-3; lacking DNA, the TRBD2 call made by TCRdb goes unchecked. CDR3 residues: CASSSSTTTDTQYF.